This T cell receptor beta chain derives from a study of blood T cell repertoires in COVID-19. As for the study in general: Italy, Spain and the United States were the sources of the convalescent and acute COVID-19 samples. Sample material is recorded as cDNA or gDNA derived from T cells, B-cell-depleted T cells, or PBMCs.

Authors' data handling: How many nucleated cells were present was estimated from reference gene primer amplification. The table came from immunoSEQ multiplex PCR; TCRdb's copy has only in-frame clones and leaves some out. From that table come the V and J calls and clone size; the DNA was used to work out D and trimming. The repertoire includes about 150,000 clones, roughly nine tenths of them detected once, and approximately 0.59% sits in the top ten. This clone was seen more than once but under ten times. CDR1 is LNHDA, CDR2 SQIVND, per germline (reference sequence). Trimming cost V 0 bases and J 2 bases; bases outside gene matches: 9. The CDR3 loop spans 17 amino acids.

The TCR originated in a man aged 45-60 years with acute or convalescent COVID-19. The chain uses TRBV19 and TRBJ2-7, with 8 positions matching TRBD2. The sequenced material came from peripheral blood. The CDR3 DNA is TGTGCCAGTAGTATAGAGGTGTCTAGCGGGTCTACCTACGAGCAGTACTTC. It is translated as CASSIEVSSGSTYEQYF.